Listed below are T cell receptor beta chains from one sample, sequenced in a study of T cell responses to AZD1222 COVID-19 vaccine. Some clones are missing from TCRdb's copy, which holds only in-frame ones; the method was immunoSEQ multiplex PCR. The sample lists about 200,000 clones; approximately 95% were seen once. The material sequenced was peripheral blood, taken 28 days after the second AZD1222 dose. These TCRs come from an adult who received the AZD1222 COVID-19 vaccine. Both conserved end residues are part of each CDR3. D genes are given only for firm matches. Clone size, where shown, is once, few, many, or a class for clones that have expanded.

>TRBJ2-2|TRBV6-5|-|-
TGTGCCAGCAGACCTACAACCGGGGAGCTGTTTTTT
CASRPTTGELFF
>TRBJ2-7|TRBV18|-|TRBD1
TGTGCCAGCTCACCTAGACAGGGATATAATAACGAGCAGTACTTC
CASSPRQGYNNEQYF
>TRBJ1-3|TRBV11-2|-|-
TGTGCCAGCAGCTTAGTACGAGGGCCGCAGAAGGGTGGAAACACCATATATTTT
CASSLVRGPQKGGNTIYF
>TRBJ2-1|TRBV5-6|-|-
TGTGCCAGCAGCTTGTCTAATATAAATGAGCAGTTCTTC
CASSLSNINEQFF
>TRBJ2-7|TRBV6-2/TRBV6-3|-|-
TGTGCCAGCAGTCTACAGGGTCGCTCCTACGAGCAGTACTTC
CASSLQGRSYEQYF
>TRBJ2-3|TRBV13|once|-
TGTGCCAGCAGCTCTCGGGGAGTAGATACGCAGTATTTT
CASSSRGVDTQYF
>TRBJ1-1|TRBV10-1|-|TRBD1
TGCGCCAGCAGTGCGAAGACAGGGGGGAACACTGAAGCTTTCTTT
CASSAKTGGNTEAFF
>TRBJ2-7|TRBV5-1|-|-
TGCGCCAGCAGCTTGGTTGGGGGTGCCTCCTACGAGCAGTACTTC
CASSLVGGASYEQYF
>TRBJ2-7|TRBV28|-|TRBD1
TGTGCCACTACGGGACAGTCTCCCTACGAGCAGTACTTC
CATTGQSPYEQYF
>TRBJ1-1|TRBV4-2|-|TRBD1
TGTGCCAGCAGCCGGAGGGGGGCCGAACCGGGACAGGGGGCGGTGAACACTGAAGCTTTCTTT
CASSRRGAEPGQGAVNTEAFF
>TRBJ2-2|TRBV5-1|-|-
TGCGCCAGCAGCTTGAGCGGGGAGCTGTTTTTT
CASSLSGELFF
>TRBJ1-1|TRBV12-3/TRBV12-4|-|-
TGTGCCAGCAGCCCCACGGGAGTTCCTGAAGCTTTCTTT
CASSPTGVPEAFF
>TRBJ2-4|TRBV2|-|-
TGTGCCGGAAACAGGGACCCCTCTGCCATTCAGTACTTC
CAGNRDPSAIQYF
>TRBJ1-2|TRBV28|once|-
TGTGCCAGCAGTCATCCGTATGGCTACACCTTC
CASSHPYGYTF